This TCR beta chain was recorded in a study of blood T cells in healthy people across ages. The study, taken as a whole, reports: From one million sequenced T cells, diversity estimates were lower bounds. There were more naive CD4+ cells and higher diversity in long-lived donors than in aged donors.

Comments on this clonotype: The antigen remains undetermined.

Between the trimmed V and J ends, which lost 4 bases and 2 bases, there was a span of 8 bases. The CDR3 spans 13 residues. Germline V gene lookup returns CDR1 LGHDT and CDR2 YNNKEL (reference sequence). Together with a sample-barcoded 5' primer, a J-beta primer mix was included in a second PCR lasting roughly 6 to 12 cycles. One entry per CDR3 protein results from TCRdb running MiXCR on the 5' RACE reads. The table includes more than 650,000 distinct CDR3 sequences, about 20% detected once. The sequenced sample was blood. This receptor was obtained from a man in his sixties or seventies in good health. This chain connects TRBV3-1 to TRBJ2-5; no clear D. CDR3 coding DNA: TGTGCCAGCAGCCGGTTGGGACAAGAGACCCAGTACTTC. Translation: CASSRLGQETQYF.